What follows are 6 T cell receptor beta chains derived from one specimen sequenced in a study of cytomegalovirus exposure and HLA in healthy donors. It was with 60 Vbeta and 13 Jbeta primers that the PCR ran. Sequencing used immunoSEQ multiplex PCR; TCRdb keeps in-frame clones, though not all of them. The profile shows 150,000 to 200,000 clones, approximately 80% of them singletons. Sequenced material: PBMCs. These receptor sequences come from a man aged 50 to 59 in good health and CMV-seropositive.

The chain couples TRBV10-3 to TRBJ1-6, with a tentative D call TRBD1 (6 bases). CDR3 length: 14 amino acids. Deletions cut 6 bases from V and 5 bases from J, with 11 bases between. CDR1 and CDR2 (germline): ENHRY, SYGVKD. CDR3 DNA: TGTGCCATCAGGACAGGAGGAGATAATTCACCCCTCCACTTT. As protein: CAIRTGGDNSPLHF.

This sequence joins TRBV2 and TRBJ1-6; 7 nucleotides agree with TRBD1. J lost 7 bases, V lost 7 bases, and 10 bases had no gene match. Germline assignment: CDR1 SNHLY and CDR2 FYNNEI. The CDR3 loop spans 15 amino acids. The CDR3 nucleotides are TGTGCCAGCATGCGTCCGGGGGACAGAAATTCACCCCTCCACTTT. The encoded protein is CASMRPGDRNSPLHF.

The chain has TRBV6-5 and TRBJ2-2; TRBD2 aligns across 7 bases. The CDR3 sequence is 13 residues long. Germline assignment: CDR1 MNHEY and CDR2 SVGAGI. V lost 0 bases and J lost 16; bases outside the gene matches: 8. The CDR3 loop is CASSYSGGKVAFF. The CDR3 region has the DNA TGTGCCAGCAGTTACTCGGGGGGGAAGGTTGCGTTTTTT.

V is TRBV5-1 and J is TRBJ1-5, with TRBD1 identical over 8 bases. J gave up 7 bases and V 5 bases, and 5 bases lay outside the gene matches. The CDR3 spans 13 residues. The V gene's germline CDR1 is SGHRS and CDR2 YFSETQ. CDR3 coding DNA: TGCGCCAGCAGGGAGGACAGGGACCAGCCCCAGCATTTT. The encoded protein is CASREDRDQPQHF.

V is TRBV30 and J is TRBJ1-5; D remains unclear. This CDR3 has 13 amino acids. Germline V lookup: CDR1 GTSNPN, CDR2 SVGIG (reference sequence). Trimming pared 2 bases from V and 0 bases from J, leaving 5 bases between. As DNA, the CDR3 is TGTGCCTGGAGTCCTTTTAGCAATCAGCCCCAGCATTTT. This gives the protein CAWSPFSNQPQHF.

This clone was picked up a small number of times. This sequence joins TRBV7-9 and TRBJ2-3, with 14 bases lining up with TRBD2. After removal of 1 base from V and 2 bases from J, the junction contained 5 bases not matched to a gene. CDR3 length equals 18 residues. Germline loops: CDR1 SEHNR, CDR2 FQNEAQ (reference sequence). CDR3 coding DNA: TGTGCCAGCAGCTTAGTGGGACTAGCGGGGGCAAACACAGATACGCAGTATTTT. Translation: CASSLVGLAGANTDTQYF.